Detailed here is one T cell receptor (beta chain). It was with a sample-barcoded 5' primer and a J-beta primer mix that a second PCR of about 6 to 11 cycles was run. TCRdb ran MiXCR on the 5' RACE reads and lists one entry per CDR3 protein. This table holds fewer than 2 million distinct CDR3 sequences, approximately 39% found once. V lost 3 bases, J lost 4 bases, and 4 bases stayed unmatched. Germline CDR1 SGHAT, CDR2 FQNNGV. CDR3 length: 16 amino acids. The data belong to a study of blood T cells in healthy people across ages. The J gene is TRBJ2-1, the V gene TRBV11-2, with 12 bases matching TRBD2. This TCR derives from a human donor in good health. Sequencing was carried out using blood. CDR3 nucleotide sequence: TGTGCCAGCAGCTTCCTAGCGGGGGGGCCATACAATGAGCAGTTCTTC. Translation gives CASSFLAGGPYNEQFF.